One and the same sample provided the 5 T cell receptor beta chains below, sequenced in a study of cytomegalovirus exposure and HLA in healthy donors. PCR was performed using 60 Vbeta and 13 Jbeta primers. The repertoire was sequenced with immunoSEQ multiplex PCR; TCRdb's copy has only in-frame clones and lacks some. The table lists roughly 150,000 clones, about 83% of them singletons. Sequences were obtained from PBMCs. Receptors were obtained from a man aged 40-55 years in good health and CMV-seropositive.

The rearrangement links TRBV6-1 to TRBJ2-7, with D possibly matching TRBD2 (6 bases). The CDR3 is made up of 14 amino acids. The V end was cut by 8 bases, the J end by 5 bases, with 19 bases between. CDR1 and CDR2 (germline): MNHNS, SASEGT. This CDR3 is CASSLGGAMNEQYF. CDR3 coding DNA: TGTGCCAGCTCCCTGGGGGGAGCAATGAACGAGCAGTACTTC.

The chain carries TRBV6-1 and TRBJ2-3; D gene unclear. The CDR3 loop spans 11 amino acids. The V end was cut by 10 bases, the J end by 1 base, with 6 bases between. Per the germline V gene, CDR1 is MNHNS and CDR2 is SASEGT. The CDR3 sequence: CATRGTDTQYF. In DNA form, the CDR3 reads TGTGCCACCCGGGGCACAGATACGCAGTATTTT.

The chain couples TRBV18 to TRBJ2-1; 12 bases line up with TRBD2. The V gene's germline CDR1 is KGHSH and CDR2 LQKENI. After removal of 4 bases from V and 3 bases from J, the junction contained 7 bases not matched to a gene. This CDR3 spans 17 amino acids. CDR3 nucleotide sequence: TGTGCCAGCTCACTAACGACTAGCGGGAGTTTCTACAATGAGCAGTTCTTC. Protein: CASSLTTSGSFYNEQFF.

The V and J genes are TRBV7-2 and TRBJ2-7; 8 nucleotides agree with TRBD1. Per the germline V gene, CDR1 is SGHTA and CDR2 is FQGNSA. Germline trimming cut 1 base from V and 3 bases from J; bases unmatched to any gene: 2. This CDR3 spans 14 amino acids. CDR3 coding DNA: TGTGCCAGCAGCTTAGGGACAGGGCTCTACGAGCAGTACTTC. Translating it yields CASSLGTGLYEQYF.

V and J are TRBV19 and TRBJ1-5; 7 bases are a match to TRBD1. The V gene's germline CDR1 is LNHDA and CDR2 SQIVND (reference sequence). CDR3 length: 17 residues. V lost 4 bases and J lost 1; bases outside the gene matches: 10. This CDR3 is CASSSPTGIGSNQPQHF. The CDR3 DNA reads TGTGCCAGTAGTAGCCCGACAGGGATCGGGAGCAATCAGCCCCAGCATTTT.